Following are 13 T cell receptor beta chains from one sample sequenced in a study of tumor-infiltrating lymphocytes in oesophageal squamous cell carcinoma. TCRdb independently ran MiXCR on the PCR reads; one entry per CDR3 protein. The data hold about 14,000 distinct CDR3 sequences, with under 60% observed a single time. The specimen sequenced was blood. Receptors originate from a male donor with esophageal squamous cell carcinoma.

J is TRBJ2-5 and V is TRBV7-2, with a possible D match to TRBD2 (5 bases). Near its end, the DNA agrees better with TRBJ2-1, so the J call may be wrong. Germline V lookup: CDR1 SGHTA, CDR2 FQGNSA. The CDR3 runs 14 residues. CDR3 sequence: CASSSKLVSNEQFF. The CDR3 DNA is TGTGCCAGCAGCTCTAAACTAGTGAGCAATGAGCAGTTCTTC.

The genes are TRBV11-3 and TRBJ1-1; TRBD1 matches at 7 bases. V trimming: 5 bases; J trimming: 7 bases; junction bases outside the gene matches: 7. CDR3 length: 13 amino acids. Germline V CDR1 and CDR2: SGHNT, YENEEA. CDR3 in amino acids: CASSPRRTGEAFF. CDR3 nucleotides: TGTGCCAGCAGCCCCCGTCGGACAGGTGAAGCTTTCTTT.

CDR3 in DNA: TGTGCCAGCAGTGGGGCAGGGAGCTACAATGAGCAGTTCTTC. Protein product: CASSGAGSYNEQFF. The rearrangement links TRBV6-1 to TRBJ2-1, with D possibly being TRBD1 or TRBD2 (5 bases each). The CDR3 contains 14 residues. Trimming pared 4 bases from V and 3 bases from J, leaving 10 bases between. Looked up from germline, CDR1 is MNHNS and CDR2 is SASEGT.

Remarks on this clonotype: The CDR3 ends on some other residue instead of the conserved phenylalanine or tryptophan, so this is likely a read error. It is unclear where the CDR3 begins or ends on the DNA, so no DNA is shown, and the CDR3 is as TCRdb lists it. J is TRBJ2-6 and V is TRBV7-3; the D segment call TRBD2 is taken from the table without a DNA check. Termini included, the CDR3 measures 17 amino acids. Germline lookup yields CDR1 SGHTA and CDR2 FQGTGA. CDR3 protein: CASSLRKGPAYEQYFGA.

This chain links TRBV6-1 with TRBJ2-3; weak D call: TRBD1 (5 bases). The DNA matches TRBJ1-1 better at its end, which makes the J call doubtful. The CDR3 is made up of 14 amino acids. Germline V CDR1 and CDR2: MNHNS, SASEGT. The CDR3 DNA sequence: TGTGCCAGCAGTGATTTGAGGGGGAACACTGAAGCTTTCTTT. This gives the protein CASSDLRGNTEAFF.

The genes are TRBV6-1 and TRBJ2-1; 12 bases match TRBD2. Germline V CDR1 and CDR2: MNHNS, SASEGT. Losses at the gene ends were 5 bases for V and 9 bases for J; bases not matched to a gene: 11. This CDR3 has 16 amino acids. The CDR3 sequence is CASSFLTSGRVGEQFF. The CDR3 DNA follows: TGTGCCAGCAGTTTTTTGACTAGCGGGAGAGTCGGTGAGCAGTTCTTC.

The count of this clonotype is one. This chain uses TRBV19 with TRBJ2-6; D gene unclear. Germline V gene data show CDR1 as LNHDA and CDR2 as SQIVND (reference sequence). Trimming stripped 3 bases from V and 2 bases from J, with 14 bases between. The CDR3 covers 17 residues. CDR3 amino acids: CASSIGQVGAGANVLTF. As DNA, the CDR3 is TGTGCCAGTAGTATCGGTCAGGTTGGAGCTGGGGCCAACGTCCTGACTTTC.

This clonotype was detected only a few times. This chain links TRBV12-3 or TRBV12-4 with TRBJ2-7, with unresolved D. The J call may be wrong; the DNA end is better matched by TRBJ2-5. The CDR3 spans 15 residues. The CDR3 region is CASSPGIQNGKTQYF. The CDR3 DNA reads TGTGCCAGCAGTCCTGGGATACAAAATGGGAAGACCCAGTACTTC.

Here the CDR3 reads CASSYSAGNGYTF. CDR3 DNA: TGTGCCAGCAGTTACTCTGCAGGGAATGGCTACACCTTC. V and J are TRBV6-6 and TRBJ2-7, with a weak D call TRBD1 (5 bases). TRBJ1-2 explains the end of the DNA better; the J call may be wrong. The V gene's germline CDR1 is MNHNY and CDR2 SVGAGI (reference sequence). The CDR3 spans 13 residues.

Only one count was recorded for this clonotype. This sequence joins TRBV28 and TRBJ2-3; 9 bases map to TRBD1. TRBJ2-5 explains the end of the DNA better; the J call may be wrong. Germline V gene lookup returns CDR1 MDHEN and CDR2 SYDVKM. The CDR3 is 18 residues long. CDR3 in amino acids: CASTGWEQGAFGEETQYF. DNA for the CDR3: TGTGCCAGCACCGGATGGGAACAGGGGGCCTTTGGAGAAGAGACCCAGTACTTC.

The rearrangement joins TRBV7-3 to TRBJ2-3; the D gene is possibly TRBD1 (5 bases). Near its end, the DNA agrees better with TRBJ2-7, so the J call may be wrong. CDR3 size: 13 residues. Germline values: CDR1 SGHTA, CDR2 FQGTGA. The CDR3 coding sequence is TGTGCCAGCAGCGTCGACAGAGAACGTGAGCAGTACTTC. It is translated as CASSVDREREQYF.

This clonotype was found a few times. This rearrangement joins TRBV11-1 to TRBJ2-5, with D tentatively TRBD1 or TRBD2 (6 bases each). Trimming shortened V by 1 base and J by 5 bases, and 11 bases separated the two germline ends. The CDR3 consists of 14 residues. Germline CDR1 SGHAT, CDR2 FQDESV (reference sequence). This CDR3 is CASSLGGAGETQYF. CDR3 sequence (DNA): TGTGCCAGCAGCTTAGGGGGGGCTGGGGAGACCCAGTACTTC.

This clonotype rates as large. This CDR3 reads CASSLDTGSYEQYF. CDR3 sequence (DNA): TGTGCCAGCAGCTTAGACACGGGTTCCTACGAGCAGTACTTC. This chain links TRBV7-2 with TRBJ2-7; D call uncertain. The CDR3 is 14 amino acids. V shed 1 base and J shed 1 base, with 8 bases lying between them. Germline lookup yields CDR1 SGHTA and CDR2 FQGNSA.